This T cell receptor beta chain came from a study of post-analysis software for immune sequencing data. Whole-study results and caveats: Multiple sclerosis was associated with a significant reduction in normalized Chao1 diversity relative to controls. A handful of TRBV segments appeared more often in patients than in controls, and TRBV5-6, TRBV5-1 and TRBV20-1 were among these.

TCR beta libraries were prepared from cDNA with unique molecular identifiers. TCRdb independently ran MiXCR on the PCR reads; one entry per CDR3 protein. The top ten clones hold 3% to 3.5% of a sample with about 200,000 distinct CDR3 sequences, around 30% of them seen once. This clonotype was observed a few times. Its antigen is as yet unknown. This CDR3 is 19 amino acids long. Deletions cut 3 bases from V and 4 bases from J, with 26 bases between. From germline, CDR1 is SGHRS and CDR2 YFSETQ. This clonotype originated in a girl younger than 18 with multiple sclerosis. The sample comprised blood. The chain couples TRBV5-1 to TRBJ1-5, with a weak D call TRBD1 (5 bases). The CDR3 spells CASSSGKDKTDKSNQPQHF. In DNA form, the CDR3 reads TGCGCCAGCAGCTCCGGGAAGGACAAAACGGATAAAAGTAATCAGCCCCAGCATTTT. Variable domain in full (rest from reference TRBV5-1 and TRBJ1-5): KAGVTQTPRYLIKTRGQQVTLSCSPISGHRSVSWYQQTPGQGLQFLFEYFSETQRNKGNFPGRFSGRQFSNSRSEMNVSTLELGDSALYLCASSSGKDKTDKSNQPQHFGDGTRLSIL.